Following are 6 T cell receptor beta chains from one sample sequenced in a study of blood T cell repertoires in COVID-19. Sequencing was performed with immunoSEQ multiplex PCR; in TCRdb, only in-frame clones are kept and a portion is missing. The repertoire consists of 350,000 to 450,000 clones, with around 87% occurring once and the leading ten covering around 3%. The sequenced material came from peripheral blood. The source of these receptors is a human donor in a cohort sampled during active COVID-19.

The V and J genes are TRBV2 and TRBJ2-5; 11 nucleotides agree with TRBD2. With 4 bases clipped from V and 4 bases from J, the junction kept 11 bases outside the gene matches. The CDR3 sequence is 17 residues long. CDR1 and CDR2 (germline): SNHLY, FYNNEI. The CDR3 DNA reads TGTGCCAGCAGTGCGCTAGCGGGGGGCCTGCGGGGAGAGACCCAGTACTTC. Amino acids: CASSALAGGLRGETQYF.

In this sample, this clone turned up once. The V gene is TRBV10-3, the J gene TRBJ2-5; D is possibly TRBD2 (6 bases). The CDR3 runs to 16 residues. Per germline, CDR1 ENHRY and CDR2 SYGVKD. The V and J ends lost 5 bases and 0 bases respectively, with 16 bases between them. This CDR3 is CAISSYSGGYQETQYF. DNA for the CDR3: TGTGCCATCAGTTCCTACTCAGGAGGGTACCAAGAGACCCAGTACTTC.

CDR3 in DNA: TGTGCCAGCAGCTTAGCGCGGGGACGACCAAATCAGCCCCAGCATTTT. This encodes CASSLARGRPNQPQHF. The rearrangement links TRBV7-8 to TRBJ1-5; TRBD1 might be the D (5 bases). Germline V CDR1 and CDR2: SGHVS, FQNEAQ. The CDR3 loop spans 16 amino acids. V dropped 0 bases and J dropped 4 bases, with 13 bases sitting between them.

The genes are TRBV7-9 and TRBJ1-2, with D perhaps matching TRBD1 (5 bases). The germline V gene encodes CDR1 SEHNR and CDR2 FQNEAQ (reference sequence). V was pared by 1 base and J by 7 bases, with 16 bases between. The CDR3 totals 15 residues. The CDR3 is CASSLVGSGTSGYTF. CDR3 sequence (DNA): TGTGCCAGCAGCTTAGTGGGCTCCGGGACTTCTGGCTACACCTTC.

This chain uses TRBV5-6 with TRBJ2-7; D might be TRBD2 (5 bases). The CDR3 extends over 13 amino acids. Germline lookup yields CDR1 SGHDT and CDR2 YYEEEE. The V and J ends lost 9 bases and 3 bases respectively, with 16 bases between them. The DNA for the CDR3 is TGTGCCACCTCCACGTCCGAGGGCTACGAGCAGTACTTC. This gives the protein CATSTSEGYEQYF.

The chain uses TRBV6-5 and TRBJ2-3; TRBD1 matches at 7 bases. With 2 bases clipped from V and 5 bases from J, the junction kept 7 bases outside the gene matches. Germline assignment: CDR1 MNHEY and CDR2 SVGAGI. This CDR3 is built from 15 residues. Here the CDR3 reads CASSYGTAALDTQYF. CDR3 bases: TGTGCCAGCAGTTACGGGACAGCTGCGTTAGATACGCAGTATTTT.